This T cell receptor (beta chain) appears in the sequencing data of a study of T cells expressing NK-cell markers. The CDR3 is 15 residues long. Germline assignment: CDR1 MDHEN and CDR2 SYDVKM. cDNA encoding TCR beta was synthesized via 5'RACE template switching incorporating UMIs. After re-calling the 5' RACE reads, TCRdb lists one entry per CDR3 protein, DNA absent. The listing contains about 180,000 distinct CDR3 sequences. This chain uses TRBV28 with TRBJ2-7; the TRBD1 assignment by TCRdb is unverifiable without DNA. The TCR comes from a woman between 18 and 70 years old in good health. Sequencing input: blood T cells: a sorted CD56 or NKG2C T cell subset, CD4+ or CD8+ T cells, or bulk PBMC T cells (not recorded which). CDR3 sequence: CASRRTGNFAYEQYF.